A single TCR beta chain is shown here with its context. TCRdb re-called the 5' RACE reads through MiXCR, storing one row per CDR3 protein. Altogether 350,000 to 500,000 distinct CDR3 sequences are present, roughly a quarter being singletons, with the ten largest covering approximately 14%. This CDR3 is built from 12 residues. V lost 6 bases to trimming and J lost 3 bases, with 9 bases between them. Looked up from germline, CDR1 is MNHEY and CDR2 is SVGEGT. The record originates from a study of T-cell memory formation after mild COVID-19. Material: PBMCs or a T cell subset sorted from them (not recorded which). The receptor was derived from an adult woman who had mild COVID-19 (a few samples of this study predate the infection). Cell type and time point are not known. The chain has TRBV6-2 or TRBV6-3 and TRBJ2-7, with unresolved D. Here the CDR3 reads CASRTLGYEQYF. The CDR3 region has the DNA TGTGCCAGCAGAACGCTAGGCTACGAGCAGTACTTC.